The 25 T cell receptor beta chains presented below share a single source sample, sequenced in a study of OX40 agonist ivuxolimab in advanced cancers. Using immunoSEQ multiplex PCR, the repertoire was profiled, and TCRdb retains in-frame clones only, with some absent. The sample has about 93,000 clones; under 95% are singletons. The sample here was CD4+ or CD8+ T cells sorted from blood, taken in a trial of the OX40 agonist ivuxolimab. These receptors originate from an adult with an advanced solid tumor such as melanoma, head and neck, liver or kidney cancer.

The V gene is TRBV5-4, the J gene TRBJ2-5; D is perhaps TRBD2 (5 bases). Germline lookup yields CDR1 SGHNT and CDR2 YYREEE (reference sequence). Trimming removed 5 bases at V and 7 bases at J, with 12 bases between. The CDR3 consists of 12 residues. CDR3 in amino acids: CASRVNGGTQYF. As DNA, the CDR3 is TGTGCCAGCAGGGTGAATGGAGGGACCCAGTACTTC.

The gene calls are TRBV21-1 and TRBJ1-1. TRBV21-1 corresponds to a pseudogene. The CDR3 runs 14 residues. CDR3: CASSMEVMNTEAFF. The CDR3 DNA sequence: TGTGCCAGCAGCATGGAGGTCATGAACACTGAAGCTTTCTTT.

This clone came up once. This chain uses TRBV2 with TRBJ1-1; TRBD1 is a possible D gene (5 bases). V lost 5 bases and J 5 bases, leaving 6 bases between the germline ends. This CDR3 spans 11 amino acids. Looked up from germline, CDR1 is SNHLY and CDR2 is FYNNEI. The CDR3 here is CASSPGTEAFF. CDR3 DNA: TGTGCCAGCAGTCCAGGGACTGAAGCTTTCTTT.

V and J are TRBV4-1 and TRBJ1-1; 7 bases are a match to TRBD1. CDR3 length: 16 residues. J was trimmed by 1 base and V by 1 base; bases with no gene match: 6. Germline lookup yields CDR1 MGHRA and CDR2 YSYEKL. The CDR3 loop reads CASSQGVGGQNTEAFF. The CDR3, as DNA: TGCGCCAGCAGCCAAGGGGTAGGGGGCCAGAACACTGAAGCTTTCTTT.

The chain joins TRBV29-1 to TRBJ1-1, with 8 nucleotides matching TRBD1. After removal of 2 bases from V and 10 bases from J, the junction contained 3 bases not matched to a gene. The CDR3 runs to 11 residues. The germline V gene encodes CDR1 SQVTM and CDR2 ANQGSEA. In DNA form, the CDR3 reads TGCAGCGTTGAATCAGGGGGCGGAGCTTTCTTT. Translating gives CSVESGGGAFF.

The V gene is TRBV5-1, the J gene TRBJ2-3; either TRBD1 or TRBD2 may fit D (5 bases each). V was shortened by 0 bases and J by 5 bases, with 16 bases between the two germline ends. The CDR3 runs to 16 residues. Germline V gene data show CDR1 as SGHRS and CDR2 as YFSETQ. This chain's CDR3 is CASSLGSRLGEDTQYF. In DNA form, the CDR3 reads TGCGCCAGCAGCTTGGGGTCGCGTTTGGGGGAAGATACGCAGTATTTT.

The chain employs TRBV7-2 and TRBJ2-3, with 10 positions matching TRBD2. Germline trimming cut 2 bases from V and 5 bases from J; bases unmatched to any gene: 4. The CDR3 totals 15 residues. Looked up from germline, CDR1 is SGHTA and CDR2 is FQGNSA. The CDR3 reads CASSLKRGGGDTQYF. In nucleotides, the CDR3 is TGTGCCAGCAGCTTAAAGCGGGGGGGAGGAGATACGCAGTATTTT.

This clone was observed once. This chain uses TRBV9 with TRBJ2-1; D remains unclear. The CDR3 loop spans 15 amino acids. V was shortened by 0 bases and J by 0 bases, with 7 bases between the two germline ends. Germline V gene lookup returns CDR1 SGDLS and CDR2 YYNGEE. CDR3 sequence (DNA): TGTGCCAGCAGCGTAGACCCTTCCTCCTACAATGAGCAGTTCTTC. Translated, it gives CASSVDPSSYNEQFF. The full variable domain, its missing parts supplied by reference TRBV9 and TRBJ2-1, is DSGVTQTPKHLITATGQRVTLRCSPRSGDLSVYWYQQSLDQGLQFLIQYYNGEERAKGNILERFSAQQFPDLHSELNLSSLELGDSALYFCASSVDPSSYNEQFFGPGTRLTVL.

The J gene is TRBJ2-7, the V gene TRBV30; TRBD1 might be the D (7 bases). The CDR3 loop spans 14 amino acids. Germline CDR1 GTSNPN, CDR2 SVGIG (reference sequence). Trimming removed 1 base at V and 5 bases at J, with 15 bases between. The CDR3 sequence: CAWSGAGGGHEQYF. Written as DNA, the CDR3 is TGTGCCTGGAGTGGGGCAGGGGGAGGCCACGAGCAGTACTTC.

The V call is TRBV18, the J call TRBJ1-4; D is ambiguous. V was trimmed by 6 bases and J by 8 bases, leaving 16 bases between them. The germline V gene has CDR1 KGHSH and CDR2 LQKENI. There are 14 residues in the CDR3. The CDR3 DNA is TGTGCCAGCTCGTACAGAAATTCGAGAGAAAAACTGTTTTTT. Amino acid sequence: CASSYRNSREKLFF.

V and J are TRBV5-4 and TRBJ1-6; 7 nucleotides line up with TRBD1. Unmatched junction bases numbered 3, after V lost 1 base and J lost 8 bases. CDR3 length: 14 residues. CDR1 and CDR2 (germline): SGHNT, YYREEE (reference sequence). The CDR3: CASSLRQGDSPLHF. For the CDR3, the DNA is TGTGCCAGCAGCTTGCGACAGGGAGATTCACCCCTCCACTTT.

This chain links TRBV7-8 with TRBJ2-2, with TRBD2 matching 9 bases. Germline V CDR1 and CDR2: SGHVS, FQNEAQ. The CDR3 runs to 17 residues. Trimming at V came to 3 bases and at J to 0 bases, leaving 5 bases not matched to a gene. The CDR3 is CASSFNSGGPNTGELFF. Here the CDR3 DNA reads TGTGCCAGCAGCTTCAATAGCGGGGGACCGAACACCGGGGAGCTGTTTTTT.

CDR3: CASSVLPNTGELFF. The CDR3 nucleotides are TGTGCCAGCAGTGTTCTTCCGAACACCGGGGAGCTGTTTTTT. V is TRBV6-4 and J is TRBJ2-2, with no clear D. Trimming took off 4 bases at V and 0 bases at J, with 6 bases between the two ends. CDR3 length: 14 amino acids. Germline values: CDR1 MRHNA, CDR2 SNTAGT.

The rearrangement uses TRBV27 and TRBJ1-2, with D unresolved. Germline CDR1 reads MNHEY; CDR2 reads SMNVEV (reference sequence). The germline V and J ends were trimmed by 2 bases and 6 bases, with 7 bases remaining between them. This CDR3 has 12 residues. In DNA, the CDR3 is TGTGCCAGCAGTTTAAAAAGTCATGGCTACACCTTC. It encodes CASSLKSHGYTF.

The rearrangement links TRBV2 to TRBJ1-1; perhaps TRBD1 as D (5 bases). This CDR3 is built from 13 residues. The V end was cut by 1 base, the J end by 7 bases, with 10 bases between. Looked up from germline, CDR1 is SNHLY and CDR2 is FYNNEI. The CDR3 nucleotides read TGTGCCAGCAGTGAAGGGCGGGGGAGTGAAGCTTTCTTT. This encodes CASSEGRGSEAFF.

The rearrangement joins TRBV5-1 to TRBJ2-7; TRBD1 might be the D (5 bases). This CDR3 is built from 15 residues. V lost 4 bases, J lost 0 bases, and 14 bases lay in between. Germline assignment: CDR1 SGHRS and CDR2 YFSETQ. The CDR3 nucleotides are TGCGCCAGCAGCCCCGGCCAGGGAAGCTCCTACGAGCAGTACTTC. Translation gives CASSPGQGSSYEQYF. Full variable domain (remainder filled in from reference TRBV5-1 and TRBJ2-7): KAGVTQTPRYLIKTRGQQVTLSCSPISGHRSVSWYQQTPGQGLQFLFEYFSETQRNKGNFPGRFSGRQFSNSRSEMNVSTLELGDSALYLCASSPGQGSSYEQYFGPGTRLTVT.

The chain combines TRBV5-4 with TRBJ2-5; 13 positions match TRBD2. The ends lost 3 bases at V and 0 bases at J; junction bases unmatched: 5. Germline loops: CDR1 SGHNT, CDR2 YYREEE (reference sequence). This CDR3 spans 17 amino acids. CDR3 sequence: CASSSGTSGTYQETQYF. The DNA of the CDR3 is TGTGCCAGCAGCTCGGGGACTAGCGGGACCTACCAAGAGACCCAGTACTTC.

The chain uses TRBV6-1 and TRBJ2-7; D assignment may be TRBD1 or TRBD2 (5 bases each). Trimming pared 10 bases from V and 2 bases from J, leaving 18 bases between. CDR3 length: 14 amino acids. The germline V gene encodes CDR1 MNHNS and CDR2 SASEGT. CDR3 in amino acids: CAIRETSGTYEQYF. The CDR3 DNA reads TGTGCCATCAGGGAAACCTCGGGAACCTACGAGCAGTACTTC.

The chain has TRBV19 and TRBJ2-7, with D possibly being TRBD2 (6 bases). CDR3 length: 15 amino acids. Germline V gives CDR1 LNHDA, CDR2 SQIVND (reference sequence). Trimming pared 2 bases from V and 2 bases from J, leaving 13 bases between. The CDR3 DNA reads as TGTGCCAGTAGTATAAGGGATAGCGGCGCCTACGAGCAGTACTTC. It encodes CASSIRDSGAYEQYF.

The V gene is TRBV7-2, the J gene TRBJ2-5, with D hard to call. V was shortened by 5 bases and J by 5 bases, with 9 bases between the two germline ends. The germline V gene has CDR1 SGHTA and CDR2 FQGNSA. The CDR3 totals 12 residues. The CDR3 loop reads CASSELSETQYF. The CDR3 region has the DNA TGTGCCAGCAGCGAGCTATCCGAGACCCAGTACTTC.

The J gene is TRBJ2-7, the V gene TRBV9, with D uncertain. V gave up 2 bases and J gave up 2 bases, with 11 bases separating them. The CDR3 runs to 14 residues. Germline CDR1 and CDR2: SGDLS and YYNGEE. CDR3 in DNA: TGTGCCAGCAGCGTCTCTCGGGTTCCCTACGAGCAGTACTTC. Translated, it gives CASSVSRVPYEQYF.

The chain recombines TRBV18 with TRBJ2-7; D unresolved. The CDR3 is made up of 13 amino acids. V was pared by 5 bases and J by 2 bases, with 10 bases between. Germline V gene lookup returns CDR1 KGHSH and CDR2 LQKENI. CDR3 amino acids: CASSKNSAYEQYF. For the CDR3, the DNA is TGTGCCAGCTCAAAGAACAGTGCCTACGAGCAGTACTTC.

The chain employs TRBV7-8 and TRBJ2-1, with D hard to call. CDR3 length: 15 residues. Per germline, CDR1 SGHVS and CDR2 FQNEAQ. V gave up 5 bases and J gave up 4 bases, with 15 bases separating them. CDR3 coding DNA: TGTGCCAGCAGCCCCGGCGAGAAACTTTACAATGAGCAGTTCTTC. The encoded protein is CASSPGEKLYNEQFF.

The chain combines TRBV6-4 with TRBJ1-1; a possible D gene is TRBD1 (6 bases). The CDR3 consists of 13 residues. Germline V lookup: CDR1 MRHNA, CDR2 SNTAGT. With 10 bases removed from V and 0 bases from J, the gap between germline ends came to 12 bases. CDR3 in DNA: TGTGCCACGAGAAGGGGGGTGAACACTGAAGCTTTCTTT. Amino acids: CATRRGVNTEAFF.

V gene TRBV19 combines with J gene TRBJ2-7; 8 bases fit TRBD1. CDR1 is LNHDA, CDR2 SQIVND, per germline (reference sequence). V gave up 0 bases and J gave up 2 bases; unmatched junction bases: 3. CDR3 length equals 15 residues. The CDR3 sequence: CASSIETGGTYEQYF. CDR3 coding DNA: TGTGCCAGTAGTATAGAAACAGGGGGTACCTACGAGCAGTACTTC.